The 30 T cell receptor beta chains below all came from one sample that was sequenced in a study of tumor-infiltrating lymphocytes in primary liver carcinoma. A constant-region primer served to make TCR beta cDNA from approximately 490 ng total RNA. Three nested multiplex PCR rounds, a slightly modified ARM-PCR method, built the TCR beta libraries. TRBV1-TRBV30 forward primers paired with a C-beta reverse primer were used in the first two PCR rounds, which ran approximately 10 cycles each. TCRdb itself ran the multiplex PCR reads through MiXCR, one entry per CDR3 protein. This table has 99,000 or so distinct CDR3 sequences, more than 65% appearing once. Without any cell sorting, about 20-31 mg of bulk tissue yielded co-extracted RNA and DNA. Sequenced sample: liver tumor tissue from sampling region 5. Described subset: tumor region T5, tumor centre. The receptors were sampled from a woman in her sixties or seventies with primary liver carcinoma and hepatitis B virus infection.

This chain uses TRBV11-2 with TRBJ2-3; weak D call: TRBD2 (6 bases). V lost 5 bases to trimming and J lost 15 bases, with 27 bases between them. This CDR3 region has 15 residues. Looked up from germline, CDR1 is SGHAT and CDR2 is FQNNGV. CDR3 in amino acids: CASSPGLPGPDTHYF. CDR3 coding DNA: TGTGCCAGCAGCCCTGGACTACCGGGCCCAGATACACACTATTTT.

This chain links TRBV29-1 with TRBJ2-3; perhaps TRBD2 as D (5 bases). Germline lookup yields CDR1 SQVTM and CDR2 ANQGSEA. The CDR3 is 12 amino acids. Deletions cut 8 bases from V and 5 bases from J, with 14 bases between. The CDR3 region has the DNA TGCAGCCCGATTAGCGCCGGAGATACGCAGTATTTT. This translates into CSPISAGDTQYF.

This clonotype appeared many times. The genes are TRBV12-3 or TRBV12-4 and TRBJ1-5; 10 bases are shared with TRBD1. This CDR3 region has 15 residues. The V segment lost 6 bases and the J segment 2 bases; nucleotides outside the gene matches: 4. For the CDR3, the DNA is TGTGCCAGCAGCCAGACAGGGGGCCGCAATCAGCCCCAGCATTTT. It specifies CASSQTGGRNQPQHF.

This clonotype was observed a handful of times. A much more abundant neighbour one base away suggests this may be a read error. This chain uses TRBV10-1 with TRBJ1-1; 8 bases match TRBD1. CDR1 is WNHNN, CDR2 SYGVQD, per germline (reference sequence). The CDR3 loop spans 15 amino acids. The DNA for the CDR3 is TGCGCCAGCAGTGAGTCGAGAACAGGGGGGGATGAAGCTTCCTTT. Its protein is CASSESRTGGDEASF.

As concerns this clonotype: An end of the junction differs from the germline gene, which may be a read error. The gene calls are TRBV11-2 and TRBJ2-3, with 7 bases aligning to TRBD1. CDR1 and CDR2 (germline): SGHAT, FQNNGV. This CDR3 has 16 residues. As DNA, the CDR3 is TGTGCCAGCGGCTTAGCCGGACAGGCGATCGCAGAAACGCAGTATTTT. This encodes CASGLAGQAIAETQYF.

The chain employs TRBV11-3 and TRBJ2-2; D is undetermined. The CDR3 runs to 14 residues. Trimming left V 3 bases short and J 9 bases short, with 14 bases between. CDR1 and CDR2 from the germline V gene are SGHNT and YENEEA. CDR3 DNA: TGTGCCAGCAGCTTGGGCCGAAGGACCTGGGAGCTGTTTTTT. Its protein product is CASSLGRRTWELFF.

This clonotype has ten or more counts. V usage is TRBV6-1 and J usage is TRBJ2-1; D remains ambiguous. Germline lookup yields CDR1 MNHNS and CDR2 SASEGT. V gave up 2 bases and J gave up 8 bases, with 7 bases separating them. CDR3 length: 12 amino acids. The CDR3 sequence is CASSEPTDEQFF. In DNA form, the CDR3 reads TGTGCCAGCAGTGAACCAACAGATGAGCAGTTCTTC.

Regarding this clonotype: A junction boundary mismatches the germline segment, possibly from a read error. This chain joins TRBV29-1 and TRBJ1-1; unclear D gene. The CDR3 runs 15 residues. Germline-derived CDR1 and CDR2 are SQVTM and ANQGSEA. CDR3 sequence reads: CSVVGQVEVVGEAFF. The CDR3 region has the DNA TGTAGCGTTGTCGGGCAGGTAGAGGTTGTTGGTGAAGCTTTCTTT.

The chain combines TRBV11-3 with TRBJ2-1; D is unresolved. V dropped 8 bases and J dropped 6 bases, with 26 bases sitting between them. This CDR3 contains 17 residues. In germline, CDR1 is SGHNT, CDR2 YENEEA. The DNA of the CDR3 is TGTGCCAGCTGCTCCCGGGTGGCCCGGACCATGGGCAATGAGCAGTTCTTC. This gives the protein CASCSRVARTMGNEQFF.

As to this clonotype: One end of the junction fails to match germline, which may point to a read error. The V and J genes are TRBV29-1 and TRBJ2-3; D not resolved. Germline V lookup: CDR1 SQVTM, CDR2 ANQGSEA. CDR3 length: 14 residues. The DNA of the CDR3 is TGCTGCGTTGTTCGAAGTGTACGCACAGATACGCAGTATTTT. Its translation is CCVVRSVRTDTQYF.

This sequence joins TRBV10-3 and TRBJ1-1; no firm D call. Trimming pared 6 bases from V and 1 base from J, leaving 12 bases between. There are 14 residues in the CDR3. Per the germline V gene, CDR1 is ENHRY and CDR2 is SYGVKD. This CDR3 reads CAIRLAGRNTEAFF. The CDR3, as DNA: TGTGCCATCAGATTGGCTGGCCGGAACACTGAAGCTTTCTTT.

With regard to this clonotype: A junction boundary mismatches the germline segment, possibly from a read error. The chain recombines TRBV2 with TRBJ1-4, with a weak D call TRBD1 (5 bases). CDR1 and CDR2 (germline): SNHLY, FYNNEI. The CDR3 contains 14 residues. CDR3 in DNA: TGTGCCAGCAGCGAGACAGTAACTTATGAAAAACTGTTTTTT. Residues: CASSETVTYEKLFF.

As for this clonotype: Because it lacks the conserved phenylalanine or tryptophan at the end, this CDR3 is likely a read error. The chain joins TRBV11-2 to TRBJ1-1; no clear D. The CDR3 is 13 amino acids. Germline V gene lookup returns CDR1 SGHAT and CDR2 FQNNGV. The CDR3 DNA follows: TGTGTCAGCAGCCCTAGAGTGAACACTGAAGCTTTCTAT. It specifies CVSSPRVNTEAFY.

This clonotype has a handful of counts. The junction shows a germline mismatch at one end, possibly a read error. The gene calls are TRBV11-2 and TRBJ2-1, with D tentatively TRBD1 (7 bases). Germline-derived CDR1 and CDR2 are SGHAT and FQNNGV. The CDR3 is made up of 13 amino acids. As DNA, the CDR3 is TGTGCCAGCAGCTCGACTACAGGGGAGGAGCGGTTCTTC. Translated: CASSSTTGEERFF.

The sample holds one count of this clonotype. V gene TRBV5-4 combines with J gene TRBJ2-3, with TRBD1 matching 7 bases. CDR1 SGHNT and CDR2 YYREEE come from the germline V gene (reference sequence). This CDR3 comprises 14 residues. The CDR3 reads CGSSFGQGTDTQYF. The DNA of the CDR3 is TGTGGCAGTAGCTTTGGACAGGGCACAGATACGCAGTATTTT.

This clonotype was counted only a few times. A much larger clone sits a single nucleotide away, making a read error possible. The chain employs TRBV10-3 and TRBJ1-5; TRBD1 matches at 8 bases. The CDR3 covers 13 residues. Germline lookup yields CDR1 ENHRY and CDR2 SYGVKD. CDR3 coding DNA: TGTGTCATCAGTGATGACAGGGGTCAGCCCCAGCATTTT. It is translated as CVISDDRGQPQHF.

This clonotype was seen more than once but under ten times. The chain has TRBV7-9 and TRBJ2-1, with D possibly being TRBD2 (6 bases). The CDR3 covers 17 residues. Germline V gives CDR1 SEHNR, CDR2 FQNEAQ (reference sequence). V shed 1 base and J shed 0 bases, with 13 bases lying between them. The CDR3 reads CASSLGSGGSSYNEQFF. The CDR3 DNA sequence: TGTGCCAGCAGCTTAGGGAGCGGAGGGAGCTCCTACAATGAGCAGTTCTTC.

This chain connects TRBV6-1 to TRBJ2-1, with 7 bases lining up with TRBD2. The V gene end was trimmed by 0 bases and the J gene end by 10 bases; junction bases not matched to a gene: 3. The length of the CDR3 is 13 residues. CDR1 and CDR2 (germline): MNHNS, SASEGT. The chain's CDR3 is CASSEAMGGEQFF. CDR3 nucleotides: TGTGCCAGCAGTGAAGCGATGGGGGGGGAGCAGTTCTTC.

Note on this clonotype: It is likely a read error, because the conserved phenylalanine at the end of the CDR3 is missing. The V gene is TRBV28, the J gene TRBJ2-4; D may correspond to TRBD1 or TRBD2 (5 bases each). Germline values: CDR1 MDHEN, CDR2 SYDVKM. The CDR3 is 15 residues long. This CDR3 reads CASSPGLGAKNIQYS. The CDR3 coding sequence is TGTGCCAGCAGTCCAGGACTCGGGGCCAAAAACATCCAGTACTCC.

As regards this clonotype: A junction boundary mismatches the germline segment, possibly from a read error. V is TRBV6-1 and J is TRBJ2-7; D gene uncertain. The CDR3 length is 13 residues. Germline lookup yields CDR1 MNHNS and CDR2 SASEGT. The CDR3 DNA reads TGTGTCAGTTGTATCAGAGGCTCCTACGAGCAGTACTTT. Amino acids: CVSCIRGSYEQYF.

Details on this clonotype: A read error may be the cause here, since a much bigger clone is one base away. The J gene is TRBJ2-5, the V gene TRBV2; maybe TRBD1 (5 bases). This CDR3 spans 13 amino acids. V was clipped by 6 bases and J by 2 bases, with 10 bases between them. Germline V gene lookup returns CDR1 SNHLY and CDR2 FYNNEI. The DNA for the CDR3 is TGTGCCAGCAGACCCTCAGGGCAAGAGACCCAGTACTTC. The encoded protein is CASRPSGQETQYF.

The chain carries TRBV12-3 or TRBV12-4 and TRBJ2-3; D perhaps matches TRBD2 (6 bases). Trimming shortened V by 5 bases and J by 4 bases, and 19 bases separated the two germline ends. The CDR3 has 16 residues. The CDR3 region is CASSLPIGRGADTQYF. The CDR3 bases are TGTGCCAGCAGTCTACCTATCGGGAGAGGGGCAGATACGCAGTATTTT.

This clonotype appeared many times. The gene calls are TRBV28 and TRBJ1-1; the D is unclear. In germline, CDR1 is MDHEN, CDR2 SYDVKM. Trimming took 7 bases from V and 0 from J, leaving 9 bases between them. This CDR3 has 13 amino acids. CDR3 amino acids: CASTNRMNTEAFF. The CDR3 DNA reads TGTGCCAGCACGAACCGGATGAACACTGAAGCTTTCTTT. Based on the CDR3 plus reference TRBV28 and TRBJ1-1, the full variable domain is DVKVTQSSRYLVKRTGEKVFLECVQDMDHENMFWYRQDPGLGLRLIYFSYDVKMKEKGDIPEGYSVSREKKERFSLILESASTNQTSMYLCASTNRMNTEAFFGQGTRLTVV.

In regard to this clonotype: As the CDR3 is not closed by the conserved phenylalanine or tryptophan, this likely results from a read error. V and J are TRBV6-1 and TRBJ2-7; D is possibly TRBD1 (6 bases). The CDR3 totals 12 residues. Between the trimmed V and J ends, which lost 8 bases and 0 bases, there was a span of 8 bases. Germline V CDR1 and CDR2: MNHNS, SASEGT. The DNA of the CDR3 is TGTGCCAGCGGACAGTACTCCTACGAGCAGTACCTC. As protein: CASGQYSYEQYL.

In regard to this clonotype: Germline and junction disagree at one end, which may indicate a read error. The CDR3 sequence: CASQERDSYNEEFF. The CDR3 region has the DNA TGTGCCAGCCAAGAACGGGACTCCTACAATGAGGAGTTCTTC. This chain links TRBV6-5 with TRBJ2-1; D is possibly TRBD2 (6 bases). Germline lookup yields CDR1 MNHEY and CDR2 SVGAGI. There are 14 residues in the CDR3.

This clonotype was counted once. It is likely a read error, because the conserved phenylalanine at the end of the CDR3 is missing. V gene TRBV6-9 combines with J gene TRBJ2-3; 7 positions match TRBD2. There are 16 residues in the CDR3. V lost 6 bases and J lost 2; bases outside the gene matches: 11. Per germline, CDR1 MNHGY and CDR2 SVAAGI. This CDR3 is CASSQLVGGNTDTQYL. CDR3 coding DNA: TGTGCCAGCAGCCAACTAGTGGGAGGGAACACAGATACGCAGTATTTA.

CDR3 nucleotides: TGTGCCAGCAATATAAGACCGGGACATTCGAACACTGAAGCTTTCTTT. It translates to CASNIRPGHSNTEAFF. This chain links TRBV6-5 with TRBJ1-1; tentatively, D is TRBD1 (6 bases). The CDR3 runs 16 residues. Between the trimmed V and J ends, which lost 7 bases and 1 base, there was a span of 19 bases. Germline V CDR1 and CDR2: MNHEY, SVGAGI.

Concerning this clonotype itself: Here the CDR3 omits its conserved ending phenylalanine or tryptophan, so a read error is the likely source. The chain combines TRBV12-3 or TRBV12-4 with TRBJ2-1; D could derive from TRBD1 or TRBD2 (5 bases each). The germline V and J ends were trimmed by 1 base and 5 bases, with 9 bases remaining between them. The CDR3 extends over 14 amino acids. The CDR3 sequence is CASSLGGTDNEQFL. The CDR3 DNA follows: TGTGCCAGCAGTTTAGGAGGGACGGACAATGAGCAGTTCCTC.

In this sample, this clonotype turned up many times. The chain employs TRBV2 and TRBJ2-7, with 7 positions matching TRBD2. The trim removed 8 bases at V and 2 bases at J, leaving 9 bases unmatched. CDR3 length: 14 amino acids. CDR1 is SNHLY and CDR2 is FYNNEI in the germline V gene. DNA for the CDR3: TGTGCCAGCTTGGCGGGAGATCGTACCTACGAGCAGTACTTC. The encoded protein is CASLAGDRTYEQYF.

About this clonotype itself: One end of the junction varies from germline; a read error may be responsible. The chain recombines TRBV11-2 with TRBJ2-7; D is possibly TRBD2 (6 bases). There are 14 residues in the CDR3. The germline CDR1 and CDR2 sequences are SGHAT and FQNNGV. The CDR3 DNA is TGTGCCAGCAGCCCCCATTCAAGGGCTAGCGAGCAGTATTTC. This translates into CASSPHSRASEQYF.